This entry describes one TCR beta chain. Antigen specificity is unknown. The data derive from a study of OX40 agonist ivuxolimab in advanced cancers. Looking at the study overall: The eligibility criteria allowed prior anti-PD-1, anti-PD-L1 or anti-CTLA-4 therapy, and approximately 40% had some. Three dose-escalation patients had partial responses: one with hepatocellular carcinoma and two with cutaneous melanoma.

Sequenced by immunoSEQ multiplex PCR; TCRdb stores in-frame clones only, minus some. Among more than 50,000 clones listed, 84% were seen once. Whole-study findings and limits: People who partly responded at 0.1-3.0 mg/kg had some of the least clonal expansion seen. CD8+ T cells averaged more expanded clones than CD4+.

Germline values: CDR1 MNHEY, CDR2 SVGAGI. Trimming pared 6 bases from V and 8 bases from J, leaving 16 bases between. The length of the CDR3 is 14 residues. The receptor comes from an adult with an advanced solid tumor such as melanoma, head and neck, liver or kidney cancer. The sequencing used CD4+ or CD8+ T cells sorted from blood, collected in a trial of the OX40 agonist ivuxolimab. The V call is TRBV6-5, the J call TRBJ1-4, with D unresolved. CDR3 bases: TGTGCCAGCAGCCCCGGGAGGTATGGGGAAAAACTGTTTTTT. Translation gives CASSPGRYGEKLFF.